The T cell receptor beta chain under discussion was sequenced for a study of blood T cells in healthy people across ages. Concerning this clonotype: The antigen remains unidentified.

Study-wide results and limits: A roughly linear fall in TCR beta diversity per million T cells was seen with increasing age.

The CDR3 is made up of 13 amino acids. CDR1 is DFQATT and CDR2 is SNEGSKA in the germline V gene (reference sequence). V was pared by 4 bases and J by 6 bases, with 7 bases of the junction left unmatched. A second about 7 to 12 cycle PCR used barcoded and J-beta primers. TCRdb fed the 5' RACE reads into MiXCR, producing one record per CDR3 protein. The data show roughly 2 million distinct CDR3 sequences, with roughly 49% seen just once and less than 2.5% held by the top ten. The origin of this receptor is a woman in her 40s in good health. V and J are TRBV20-1 and TRBJ1-2; 8 bases agree with TRBD1. Sequenced sample: blood. The CDR3 loop is CSAIPGQAHGYTF. The CDR3 DNA reads as TGCAGTGCTATTCCGGGACAGGCACATGGCTACACCTTC.